This TCR beta chain was retrieved from a study of T cell responses to AZD1222 COVID-19 vaccine. V was cut by 3 bases and J by 2 bases, with 10 bases left in between. Germline CDR1 is DFQATT and CDR2 is SNEGSKA (reference sequence). This CDR3 has 13 amino acids. Sequencing used immunoSEQ multiplex PCR; TCRdb keeps in-frame clones, though not all of them. The sample includes roughly 140,000 clones, around nine tenths of them seen just once. The sequencing used peripheral blood, collected 28 days after the second AZD1222 dose. The chain carries TRBV20-1 and TRBJ2-5; D not resolved. The sequence derives from an adult who received the AZD1222 COVID-19 vaccine. The CDR3 DNA sequence: TGCAGTGCTAGTAATGGGGATCAAGAGACCCAGTACTTC. Its protein product is CSASNGDQETQYF.